This section outlines one T cell receptor beta chain sequence together with its context. What it binds is not known. This CDR3 has 13 residues. This sample was included in a study of graft-versus-host responses after intestinal transplantation. Study as a whole: Every recipient had anti-thymocyte globulin induction and 3 to 4 years of tacrolimus plus steroids. Study conclusions and caveats: GvH clonotypes were identified within recipient marrow, with a subset emerging first in ileum or blood.

The data were produced by immunoSEQ multiplex PCR, yet TCRdb's version contains in-frame clones alone and is incomplete. The sample yields about 39,000 clones, more than 80% seen once. Here the sequenced sample was PBMCs, taken around 730 days after intestinal transplantation. The V gene is TRBV1, the J gene TRBJ2-5; the table's D call, TRBD1, was not checked against the DNA. TRBV1 is flagged as a pseudogene. The clonotype was recovered from a human patient who received an intestinal transplant, so some T cells may come from the graft donor. Here the CDR3 DNA reads TGCACCAGCAGCCGAAGGGGCCAAGAGACCCAGTACTTC. Amino acids: CTSSRRGQETQYF.